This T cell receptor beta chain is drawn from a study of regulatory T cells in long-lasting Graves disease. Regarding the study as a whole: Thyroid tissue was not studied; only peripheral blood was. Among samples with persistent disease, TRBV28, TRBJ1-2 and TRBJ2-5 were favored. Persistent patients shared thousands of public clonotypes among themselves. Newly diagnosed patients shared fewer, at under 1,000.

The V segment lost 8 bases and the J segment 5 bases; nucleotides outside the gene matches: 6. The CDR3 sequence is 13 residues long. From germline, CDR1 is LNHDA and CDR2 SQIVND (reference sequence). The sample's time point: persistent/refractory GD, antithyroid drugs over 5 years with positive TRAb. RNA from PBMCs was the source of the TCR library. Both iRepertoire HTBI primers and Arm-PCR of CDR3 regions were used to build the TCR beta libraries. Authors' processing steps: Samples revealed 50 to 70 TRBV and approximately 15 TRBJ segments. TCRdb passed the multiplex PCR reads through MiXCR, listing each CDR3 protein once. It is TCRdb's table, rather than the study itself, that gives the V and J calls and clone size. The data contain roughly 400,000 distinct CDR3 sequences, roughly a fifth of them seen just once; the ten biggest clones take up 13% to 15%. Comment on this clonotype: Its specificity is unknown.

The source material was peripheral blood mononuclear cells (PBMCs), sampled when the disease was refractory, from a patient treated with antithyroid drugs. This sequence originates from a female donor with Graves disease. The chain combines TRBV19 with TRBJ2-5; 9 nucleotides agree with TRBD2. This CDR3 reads CASYSGSGETQYF. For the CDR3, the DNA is TGTGCCAGTTATAGCGGGAGCGGTGAGACCCAGTACTTC.